Shown below are 20 T cell receptor beta chains from a single sample sequenced in a study of blood T cell repertoires in COVID-19. Generated by immunoSEQ multiplex PCR, the TCRdb table keeps only in-frame clones and is missing some. The table has approximately 270,000 clones, about 89% seen once; the top ten hold around 0.84%. The specimen was peripheral blood. These TCRs come from a man younger than 45 with acute or convalescent COVID-19.

The V and J genes are TRBV4-2 and TRBJ1-4, with 11 bases fitting TRBD1. CDR1 is LGHNA and CDR2 is YNFKEQ in the germline V gene. This CDR3 is built from 15 residues. Germline trimming cut 8 bases from V and 8 bases from J; bases unmatched to any gene: 10. The CDR3 is CASAPRDRGREKLFF. The DNA for the CDR3 is TGTGCCAGCGCCCCCCGGGACAGGGGGAGAGAAAAACTGTTTTTT.

This rearrangement joins TRBV27 to TRBJ1-2; 9 bases map to TRBD1. Per the germline V gene, CDR1 is MNHEY and CDR2 is SMNVEV (reference sequence). This CDR3 has 16 amino acids. The V and J ends lost 5 bases and 4 bases, in that order; junction bases with no gene match: 11. The CDR3: CASSQFRTGVSYGYTF. CDR3 nucleotide sequence: TGTGCCAGCAGTCAATTCAGGACAGGGGTGAGCTATGGCTACACCTTC.

This chain connects TRBV6-5 to TRBJ1-5, with D tentatively TRBD1 (6 bases). V lost 4 bases, J lost 10 bases, and 20 bases lay in between. From germline, CDR1 is MNHEY and CDR2 SVGAGI. The CDR3 is 15 residues long. The CDR3 spells CASSLSLRDIQPQHF. In nucleotides, the CDR3 is TGTGCCAGCAGTTTAAGCCTCAGGGACATACAACCCCAGCATTTT.

J is TRBJ2-3 and V is TRBV30, with 7 bases identical to TRBD1. Germline CDR1 is GTSNPN and CDR2 is SVGIG (reference sequence). CDR3 length equals 14 residues. With 5 bases clipped from V and 1 base from J, the junction kept 6 bases outside the gene matches. In nucleotides, the CDR3 is TGTGCCTGGTCGGGACAGATCCGCACAGATACGCAGTATTTT. Translating gives CAWSGQIRTDTQYF.

This clone was picked up one time. The chain couples TRBV2 to TRBJ1-2; TRBD1 agrees at 9 bases. Per germline, CDR1 SNHLY and CDR2 FYNNEI. The V segment lost 4 bases and the J segment 6 bases; nucleotides outside the gene matches: 6. This CDR3 has 14 residues. The CDR3 DNA is TGTGCCAGCAGTGGGGACAGGGTATTTCATGGCTACACCTTC. Translating it yields CASSGDRVFHGYTF.

This clone was seen ten or more times. This same CDR3 is encoded by further DNA sequences in the sample. This sequence joins TRBV7-2 and TRBJ2-7, with D uncertain. The CDR3 totals 17 residues. Germline loops: CDR1 SGHTA, CDR2 FQGNSA. V was trimmed by 5 bases and J by 3 bases, leaving 23 bases between them. CDR3 sequence reads: CASSRRGAPLLNYEQYF. The CDR3 bases are TGTGCCAGCAGCCGTCGTGGAGCCCCCCTTTTAAACTACGAGCAGTACTTC.

This chain connects TRBV14 to TRBJ2-7, with TRBD1 matching 7 bases. This CDR3 spans 12 amino acids. Germline-derived CDR1 and CDR2 are SGHDN and FVKESK. CDR3 in amino acids: CYSGTETYEQYF. CDR3 nucleotide sequence: TGTTACTCCGGGACAGAGACCTACGAGCAGTACTTC.

This chain connects TRBV28 to TRBJ1-1; a weak D match, TRBD1 (6 bases). Germline lookup yields CDR1 MDHEN and CDR2 SYDVKM. The CDR3 covers 15 residues. Trimming removed 9 bases at V and 10 bases at J, with 27 bases between. The CDR3 DNA reads TGTGCCAGACTCGCGGGGGGCGAGCCCCTAGTTTCAGCTTTCTTT. Translation gives CARLAGGEPLVSAFF.

The sample holds one count of this clone. This sequence joins TRBV5-5 and TRBJ2-4; 9 bases are a match to TRBD2. Germline CDR1 is SGHKS and CDR2 is YYEKEE (reference sequence). V lost 1 base, J lost 4 bases, and 0 bases stayed unmatched. This CDR3 is 14 amino acids long. CDR3 in DNA: TGTGCCAGCAGCTTGCTAGCGGGAAAAAACATTCAGTACTTC. This gives the protein CASSLLAGKNIQYF.

The rearrangement joins TRBV6-5 to TRBJ1-2; D ambiguous. The CDR3 spans 13 residues. Trimming cost V 5 bases and J 5 bases, with 12 bases left between them. Germline assignment: CDR1 MNHEY and CDR2 SVGAGI. The CDR3 region is CASSISQRYGYTF. CDR3 DNA sequence: TGTGCCAGCAGTATAAGTCAGCGGTATGGCTACACCTTC.

The CDR3 DNA sequence: TGTGCCAGCAGCCTCCATACTGCAACTAATGAAAAACTGTTTTTT. It translates to CASSLHTATNEKLFF. This chain links TRBV28 with TRBJ1-4, with D hard to call. The CDR3 loop spans 15 amino acids. Trimming cost V 6 bases and J 0 bases, with 11 bases left between them. The germline CDR1 and CDR2 sequences are MDHEN and SYDVKM.

Comments on this clone: Just one base apart from a much larger clone, this may be a read error. The V and J genes are TRBV28 and TRBJ2-5, with D possibly being TRBD1 (7 bases). The V end lost 4 bases, the J end lost 5 bases, and 20 bases lay between the germline ends. Looked up from germline, CDR1 is MDHEN and CDR2 is SYDVKM. The CDR3 has 16 residues. CDR3 amino acids: CASSSRWGAGGETQYF. The CDR3 nucleotides read TGTGCCAGCAGTTCCAGGTGGGGGGCAGGGGGGGAGACCCAGTACTTC. The whole variable domain, remainder taken from reference TRBV28 and TRBJ2-5, is DVKVTQSSRYLVKRTGEKVFLECVQDMDHENMFWYRQDPGLGLRLIYFSYDVKMKEKGDIPEGYSVSREKKERFSLILESASTNQTSMYLCASSSRWGAGGETQYFGPGTRLLVL.

This sequence joins TRBV6-5 and TRBJ1-4, with a possible D match to TRBD1 (5 bases). From germline, CDR1 is MNHEY and CDR2 SVGAGI. CDR3 length: 13 residues. V lost 8 bases to trimming and J lost 2 bases, with 9 bases between them. For the CDR3, the DNA is TGTGCCAGCGCGCAGGGTACTAATGAAAAACTGTTTTTT. This sequence encodes CASAQGTNEKLFF.

The V call is TRBV5-1, the J call TRBJ1-6; perhaps TRBD1 as D (5 bases). CDR1 and CDR2 from the germline V gene are SGHRS and YFSETQ. The CDR3 sequence is 16 residues long. The V and J ends lost 4 bases and 7 bases respectively, with 18 bases between them. CDR3 DNA sequence: TGCGCCAGCAGCGACCAAGCAGGGAGGCGGAATTCACCCCTCCACTTT. It codes for CASSDQAGRRNSPLHF.

The genes are TRBV10-3 and TRBJ2-7, with TRBD2 matching 13 bases. Germline CDR1 is ENHRY and CDR2 is SYGVKD. V lost 3 bases to trimming and J lost 2 bases; unmatched junction nucleotides: 10. The CDR3 extends over 18 amino acids. This chain's CDR3 is CAISESWTSGSPTYEQYF. DNA for the CDR3: TGTGCCATCAGTGAATCGTGGACTAGCGGGAGTCCCACCTACGAGCAGTACTTC.

This chain joins TRBV18 and TRBJ2-1; 7 bases are a match to TRBD2. CDR1 is KGHSH, CDR2 LQKENI, per germline. The V and J ends lost 6 bases and 5 bases, in that order; junction bases with no gene match: 10. This CDR3 contains 15 residues. The CDR3: CASSLPAGTNNEQFF. The CDR3 nucleotides are TGTGCCAGCTCCCTTCCAGCGGGAACGAACAATGAGCAGTTCTTC.

The chain employs TRBV28 and TRBJ2-7; D is unclear. The CDR3 loop spans 16 amino acids. Trimming took 4 bases from V and 3 from J, leaving 19 bases between them. Germline CDR1 is MDHEN and CDR2 is SYDVKM. CDR3 sequence (DNA): TGTGCCAGCAGTTCCAAAGCCTCTAGTCCAAACTACGAGCAGTACTTC. Translating gives CASSSKASSPNYEQYF. Variable domain in full (rest from reference TRBV28 and TRBJ2-7): DVKVTQSSRYLVKRTGEKVFLECVQDMDHENMFWYRQDPGLGLRLIYFSYDVKMKEKGDIPEGYSVSREKKERFSLILESASTNQTSMYLCASSSKASSPNYEQYFGPGTRLTVT.

The genes are TRBV18 and TRBJ1-6; no clear D. CDR1 KGHSH and CDR2 LQKENI come from the germline V gene. V lost 6 bases, J lost 8 bases, and 11 bases lay in between. The CDR3 totals 13 residues. Here the CDR3 reads CASSPTRDSPLHF. The CDR3 DNA reads as TGTGCCAGCTCGCCCACTCGAGATTCACCCCTCCACTTT.

The rearrangement uses TRBV9 and TRBJ2-7; D may be TRBD2 (6 bases). Germline CDR1 is SGDLS and CDR2 is YYNGEE. The length of the CDR3 is 12 residues. V lost 2 bases and J lost 7, with 10 bases in between. The CDR3, as DNA: TGTGCCAGCAGCGTGATGGGGGGTGAGCAGTACTTC. Encoded protein: CASSVMGGEQYF.

Here the CDR3 reads CASSRGTGGGLYGYTF. The CDR3 DNA follows: TGTGCCAGCAGCCGCGGAACAGGGGGCGGGTTATATGGCTACACCTTC. The chain is built from TRBV5-6 and TRBJ1-2; 9 positions match TRBD1. The CDR3 is 16 amino acids. Germline V gene sequence: CDR1 SGHDT, CDR2 YYEEEE. With 4 bases clipped from V and 5 bases from J, the junction kept 12 bases outside the gene matches. Supplemented by reference TRBV5-6 and TRBJ1-2, the full variable domain reads DAGVTQSPTHLIKTRGQQVTLRCSPKSGHDTVSWYQQALGQGPQFIFQYYEEEERQRGNFPDRFSGHQFPNYSSELNVNALLLGDSALYLCASSRGTGGGLYGYTFGSGTRLTVV.